This TCR beta chain was documented in a study of pediatric ulcerative colitis. During colonoscopy, one to two rectal pinch biopsies were collected. The assay was immunoSEQ multiplex PCR, and TCRdb's table has in-frame clones only and misses some. The table has about 36,000 clones, less than 80% seen once; the top ten hold 0.7% to 0.95%. This CDR3 region has 14 residues. Germline V gene data show CDR1 as WNHNN and CDR2 as SYGVQD (reference sequence). Deletions cut 2 bases from V and 2 bases from J, with 8 bases between. The V call is TRBV10-1, the J call TRBJ2-3; no definite D call. The origin of this receptor is a boy aged 5-17 years with moderate ulcerative colitis. Sequenced: gut tissue. CDR3 in amino acids: CASSEKDHTDTQYF. For the CDR3, the DNA is TGCGCCAGCAGTGAGAAGGACCACACAGATACGCAGTATTTT.